The rows below give T cell receptor beta chains drawn from one sample of a study of CD8+ T cells in alopecia areata. Clones were read by immunoSEQ multiplex PCR, and TCRdb kept only the in-frame ones, dropping some. The sample has roughly 250,000 clones, around two thirds seen once. Sequenced here: CD4+ T cells sorted from blood, sampled at week 0. The receptors originated from a human donor with alopecia areata. The CDR3 runs from the conserved cysteine through the conserved F or W. The D gene is left open where the match is weak. Clone sizes are given selectively: once, few, many, or a class where the clone is expanded.

J gene,V gene,D gene,clone size,CDR3 DNA,CDR3 protein
TRBJ1-6,TRBV5-1,NA,NA,TGCGCCAGCAGCTTGTGGGACCCACCTAATTCACCCCTCCACTTT,CASSLWDPPNSPLHF
TRBJ1-2,TRBV18,NA,few,TGTGCCTCGGGACACCCTAACTATGGCTACACCTTC,CASGHPNYGYTF
TRBJ2-5,TRBV15,NA,once,TGTGCCACCAGCAGAGATGGAACACTCCAAGAGACCCAGTACTTC,CATSRDGTLQETQYF
TRBJ2-7,TRBV7-2,TRBD2,NA,TGTGCCAGCAGCTTAGGACTAGCGGATGAGTTTCACTTC,CASSLGLADEFHF
TRBJ2-3,TRBV7-3,NA,NA,TGTGCCAGCAGCTCCCAACTGGGCACAGATACGCAGTATTTT,CASSSQLGTDTQYF
TRBJ1-1,TRBV6-1,NA,NA,TGTGCCAGCAGTGAATTGGTGTTGAACACTGAAGCTTTCTTT,CASSELVLNTEAFF
TRBJ2-3,TRBV30,TRBD2,few,TGTGCCTGGAGTTGGCGGGGGGTCACAGATACGCAGTATTTT,CAWSWRGVTDTQYF
TRBJ1-6,TRBV7-9,TRBD1,NA,TGTGCCAGCAGCTCCCTGACAGGGGATACGGCACCCCTCCACTTT,CASSSLTGDTAPLHF
TRBJ1-1,TRBV7-6,TRBD1,NA,TGTGCCAGCAGCTCAGGGGGCTCGAACACTGAAGCTTTCTTT,CASSSGGSNTEAFF
TRBJ2-5,TRBV30,NA,NA,TGTGCCTGGAGTGTACCCCCACAAGAGACCCAGTACTTC,CAWSVPPQETQYF
TRBJ1-4,TRBV6-6,NA,NA,TGTGCCAGCAGTCCTAAGAATGAAAAACTGTTTTTT,CASSPKNEKLFF
TRBJ2-5,TRBV5-8,NA,NA,TGTGCCAGCAGCTTGTTCAGCCAAGAGACCCAGTACTTC,CASSLFSQETQYF
TRBJ2-5,TRBV20-1,NA,NA,TGCAGTGCTAGAGGGTGGGAGACCCAGTACTTC,CSARGWETQYF
TRBJ2-1,TRBV7-2,NA,NA,TGTGCCAGCAGCTCCCGACGCCGCAATGAGCAGTTCTTC,CASSSRRRNEQFF
TRBJ1-1,TRBV6-5,TRBD1,NA,TGTGCCAGCAGTTACGGGGGACAGGGGTTTGGCACTGAAGCTTTCTTT,CASSYGGQGFGTEAFF
TRBJ2-6,TRBV7-8,TRBD1,NA,TGTGCCAGCAGCTTAGGACAGGGGTCAGGGGCCAACGTCCTGACTTTC,CASSLGQGSGANVLTF
TRBJ2-6,TRBV4-2,NA,NA,TGTGCCAGCAGCCAAGAACTCCCAGGGGGGGGCTCTGGGGCCAACGTCCTGACTTTC,CASSQELPGGGSGANVLTF
TRBJ1-2,TRBV7-9,NA,NA,TGTGCCAGCAGCTTGGGCCAGTTAGGCTATGGCTACACCTTC,CASSLGQLGYGYTF
TRBJ1-1,TRBV7-3,NA,few,TGTGCCAGCAGCTTAAGACAGAACACTGAAGCTTTCTTT,CASSLRQNTEAFF
TRBJ2-1,TRBV5-1,NA,few,TGCGCCAGCAGCTTGGATCCGGGTTCCTACAATGAGCAGTTCTTC,CASSLDPGSYNEQFF
TRBJ2-5,TRBV29-1,TRBD2,NA,TGCACCATCTTCAGCGGGACGGAGACCCAGTACTTC,CTIFSGTETQYF
TRBJ2-2,TRBV28,NA,once,TGTGCCAGCAGGTCAGGGCCCGGGGAGCTGTTTTTT,CASRSGPGELFF
TRBJ1-2,TRBV18,NA,NA,TGTGCCAGCTCACCGGACGGCTATGGCTACACCTTC,CASSPDGYGYTF
TRBJ1-2,TRBV29-1,NA,NA,TGCAGCGTGGCCAACTATGGCTACACCTTC,CSVANYGYTF
TRBJ2-3,TRBV29-1,NA,NA,TGCAGCGTTGAAGGTATCACAGATACGCAGTATTTT,CSVEGITDTQYF
TRBJ2-5,TRBV2,NA,NA,TGTGCCAGCGCCAGGGGAACGGGGGAGACCCAGTACTTC,CASARGTGETQYF
TRBJ1-2,TRBV15,TRBD1,NA,TGTGCCACCAGCAGAGTTCAGGGGGCCTGGGGCTACACCTTC,CATSRVQGAWGYTF
TRBJ2-1,TRBV10-3,TRBD1,NA,TGTGCCATCAGGATAGTAGACAGGGAAAGCTCCTACAATGAGCAGTTCTTC,CAIRIVDRESSYNEQFF
TRBJ2-7,TRBV7-3,TRBD2,NA,TGTGCCAGCAGCTCCGCGGGGGGGCCGAGCGAGCAGTACTTC,CASSSAGGPSEQYF
TRBJ1-2,TRBV30,NA,NA,TGTGCCTGGAGTGCCGGGGGGGACTATGGCTACACCTTC,CAWSAGGDYGYTF
TRBJ1-5,TRBV30,NA,few,TGTGCCTGGAGTGTACAGGGAACGACGGATCAGCCCCAGCATTTT,CAWSVQGTTDQPQHF
TRBJ2-5,TRBV29-1,NA,NA,TGCAGCGGCACCTACCCGCAAGAGACCCAGTACTTC,CSGTYPQETQYF
TRBJ2-1,TRBV15,TRBD2,NA,TGTGCCACCAGCAGAGGTGCGAGACTAGCCTGGGGTTACAATGAGCAGTTCTTC,CATSRGARLAWGYNEQFF
TRBJ1-1,TRBV30,NA,NA,TGTGCCTGGAGTGTGCGCGGTAGAACTGAAGCTTTCTTT,CAWSVRGRTEAFF
TRBJ1-1,TRBV19,NA,few,TGTGCCAGTAGTGCCTGGGAGAGGGGCGCTGAAGCTTTCTTT,CASSAWERGAEAFF